One TCR beta chain is described in this entry. This specimen comes from a study of T cells after somatic rescue of genetic block. Method: immunoSEQ multiplex PCR; TCRdb's copy keeps in-frame clones and lacks some. Of 110,000 or so clones in the sample, under 95% were seen once. CDR3 length: 15 residues. The V gene's germline CDR1 is MRHNA and CDR2 SNTAGT. The V gene lost 4 bases and the J gene lost 3 bases, with 14 bases spanning the gap. Material: peripheral blood mononuclear cells (PBMCs). This clonotype was obtained from a woman under 30. V gene TRBV6-4 combines with J gene TRBJ2-3; possibly TRBD1 or TRBD2 for D (6 bases each). The CDR3 DNA sequence: TGTGCCAGCAGTGCGGGGGCGCAGGTTACAGATACGCAGTATTTT. Its translation is CASSAGAQVTDTQYF.